The 18 T cell receptor beta chains presented below share a single source sample, sequenced in a study of spatial heterogeneity in lung cancer. No antigen is known for these receptors. Study-wide points: Within tumors, counts of expanded alpha and beta TCRs tracked tumor mutation counts.

TCRdb independently ran MiXCR on the 5' RACE reads; one entry per CDR3 protein. Here the sample spans 4,000 or so distinct CDR3 sequences, about a tenth being singletons. The sample's time point: sample taken at primary tumor resection. Sequenced here: lung tumor tissue, sampled at surgery. The receptors come from a male donor with early-stage non-small cell lung cancer.

At least ten counts were recorded for this clonotype. Little can be read into the size of this beta chain, an off-target read in a library designed for alpha chains. For the CDR3, the DNA is TGTGCCAGCAGCCACTCCTCTAGCGAACAAGAGACCCAGTACTTC. It encodes CASSHSSSEQETQYF. This chain uses TRBV4-2 with TRBJ2-5, with a weak D call TRBD2 (6 bases). Germline V gene sequence: CDR1 LGHNA, CDR2 YNFKEQ. Trimming removed 3 bases from V and 2 bases from J, with 13 bases in between. The CDR3 covers 15 residues.

This clonotype is categorized as medium-sized. The library was prepared for alpha chains; this beta chain is a stray read, so its frequency means little. V usage is TRBV29-1 and J usage is TRBJ1-2; D perhaps matches TRBD1 (5 bases). Looked up from germline, CDR1 is SQVTM and CDR2 is ANQGSEA. This CDR3 is built from 11 residues. V was cut by 7 bases and J by 7 bases, with 13 bases left in between. The CDR3 reads CSADRGSGYTF. CDR3 nucleotide sequence: TGCAGCGCTGATAGGGGATCTGGCTACACCTTC.

Points on this clonotype: With the library built for alpha chains, this beta chain is off target and its frequency is not meaningful. The V gene is TRBV27, the J gene TRBJ1-3, with 11 bases fitting TRBD1. Germline CDR1 is MNHEY and CDR2 is SMNVEV (reference sequence). With V trimmed by 5 bases and J by 3 bases, 6 bases remained unmatched. CDR3 length equals 16 residues. CDR3 DNA: TGTGCCAGCAGTCCCGGGACAGGGGGGCTTGGAAACACCATATATTTT. Translated, it gives CASSPGTGGLGNTIYF.

This clonotype appeared a few times. This beta chain slipped into a library made for alpha chains as a stray read, so its size is not meaningful. The rearrangement links TRBV7-3 to TRBJ2-3; D possibly corresponds to TRBD2 (6 bases). The CDR3 consists of 15 residues. V gave up 5 bases and J gave up 3 bases, with 15 bases separating them. Germline V gene data show CDR1 as SGHTA and CDR2 as FQGTGA. This CDR3 reads CASSPYGSKTDTQYF. The CDR3 nucleotides are TGTGCCAGCAGCCCCTACGGGAGTAAGACAGATACGCAGTATTTT.

By share of the sample, this clonotype is medium-sized. This beta chain appears as a stray read in a library generated for alpha chains; its size is not informative. The chain has TRBV7-9 and TRBJ2-1; no definite D call. Trimming pared 4 bases from V and 3 bases from J, leaving 10 bases between. Germline CDR1 and CDR2: SEHNR and FQNEAQ (reference sequence). The CDR3 contains 14 residues. CDR3 residues: CASSSSRHYNEQFF. The CDR3 coding sequence is TGTGCCAGCAGCTCCTCGCGACACTACAATGAGCAGTTCTTC. The full variable domain, rest sourced from reference TRBV7-9 and TRBJ2-1, is DTGVSQNPRHKITKRGQNVTFRCDPISEHNRLYWYRQTLGQGPEFLTYFQNEAQLEKSRLLSDRFSAERPKGSFSTLEIQRTEQGDSAMYLCASSSSRHYNEQFFGPGTRLTVL.

This clonotype was detected ten times or more. Within a library made for alpha chains, this beta chain is off target, and its count is uninformative. The V gene is TRBV7-2, the J gene TRBJ2-5, with 7 bases identical to TRBD1. CDR1 is SGHTA and CDR2 is FQGNSA in the germline V gene. V trimming: 1 base; J trimming: 7 bases; junction bases outside the gene matches: 9. CDR3 size: 15 residues. CDR3 DNA: TGTGCCAGCAGCTTAGGGATAACAGGGGATGTGACCCAGTACTTC. Amino acid sequence: CASSLGITGDVTQYF.

This clonotype was seen repeatedly, ten times or more. The library was designed around alpha chains, so this beta chain is a stray read whose abundance carries little weight. V gene TRBV9 combines with J gene TRBJ2-1, with D perhaps TRBD2 (6 bases). Germline assignment: CDR1 SGDLS and CDR2 YYNGEE. V lost 6 bases and J 9 bases, leaving 13 bases between the germline ends. CDR3 length: 12 amino acids. DNA for the CDR3: TGTGCCAGCACCACCGGGGGTGGTGAGCAGTTCTTC. It yields the protein CASTTGGGEQFF.

This clonotype rates as medium-sized. Since the library was made to target alpha chains, this beta chain is a stray read and its abundance is not meaningful. This chain uses TRBV7-8 with TRBJ2-1; a possible D gene is TRBD2 (7 bases). Germline V CDR1 and CDR2: SGHVS, FQNEAQ. Trimming stripped 2 bases from V and 12 bases from J, with 20 bases between. There are 15 residues in the CDR3. The CDR3 sequence is CASSLSGATGFWQFF. The CDR3 DNA reads TGTGCCAGCAGCTTAAGCGGGGCTACAGGGTTTTGGCAGTTCTTC.

This clonotype is labeled large. This beta chain is off target for a library built for alpha chains, so its abundance means little. This rearrangement joins TRBV20-1 to TRBJ2-3; D is unclear. The CDR3 is made up of 14 amino acids. Germline values: CDR1 DFQATT, CDR2 SNEGSKA (reference sequence). Trimming cost V 4 bases and J 2 bases, with 13 bases left between them. The CDR3 DNA sequence: TGCAGTGCTACCCCCATGGACCACACAGATACGCAGTATTTT. Translating gives CSATPMDHTDTQYF.

Judged by abundance, this clonotype is medium-sized. This beta chain is off target for a library built for alpha chains, so its abundance means little. The CDR3 bases are TGTGCCAGCAGCTTGGACGGACAGATAACCGGGGAGCTGTTTTTT. This codes for CASSLDGQITGELFF. The chain employs TRBV5-4 and TRBJ2-2, with a tentative D call TRBD1 (6 bases). The CDR3 covers 15 residues. Germline CDR1 reads SGHNT; CDR2 reads YYREEE (reference sequence). V was trimmed by 0 bases and J by 5 bases, leaving 11 bases between them.

This clonotype counts as medium-sized. A library made for alpha chains picked up this beta chain off target, so its size means little. This sequence joins TRBV7-3 and TRBJ2-3; no reliable D call. The CDR3 covers 14 residues. V was pared by 5 bases and J by 0 bases, with 9 bases between. From germline, CDR1 is SGHTA and CDR2 FQGTGA. The DNA for the CDR3 is TGTGCCAGCAGCCCCATGGGCAGCACAGATACGCAGTATTTT. Encoded protein: CASSPMGSTDTQYF. The entire variable domain, with the rest obtained from reference TRBV7-3 and TRBJ2-3, is as follows: GAGVSQTPSNKVTEKGKYVELRCDPISGHTALYWYRQSLGQGPEFLIYFQGTGAADDSGLPNDRFFAVRPEGSVSTLKIQRTERGDSAVYLCASSPMGSTDTQYFGPGTRLTVL.

By share, this clonotype ranks as medium-sized. As an off-target read in a library built for alpha chains, this beta chain has a frequency of little significance. This rearrangement joins TRBV24-1 to TRBJ2-1; a weak D match, TRBD1 (5 bases). CDR1 is KGHDR and CDR2 is SFDVKD in the germline V gene. The CDR3 spans 16 residues. V was cut by 3 bases and J by 6 bases, with 17 bases left in between. CDR3 DNA: TGTGCCACCAGTGATACCCCACACAAAGGGGTCAATGAGCAGTTCTTC. Its protein product is CATSDTPHKGVNEQFF.

About this clonotype: The size of this beta chain means little, since it is a stray read in a library made for alpha chains. CDR3: CASSLYPGTSYEQYF. Written as DNA, the CDR3 is TGTGCCAGCAGTTTATATCCAGGGACCTCCTACGAGCAGTACTTC. The J gene is TRBJ2-7, the V gene TRBV28, with D perhaps assigned TRBD1 or TRBD2 (5 bases each). The V gene lost 1 base and the J gene lost 0 bases, with 10 bases spanning the gap. The germline CDR1 and CDR2 sequences are MDHEN and SYDVKM. This CDR3 comprises 15 residues.

In its sample, this clonotype ranks as medium-sized. Being off target in a library aimed at alpha chains, this beta chain has a size of little meaning. The V gene is TRBV9, the J gene TRBJ1-4, with a possible D match to TRBD1 (6 bases). This CDR3 spans 16 amino acids. Trimming stripped 3 bases from V and 8 bases from J, with 20 bases between. Per the germline V gene, CDR1 is SGDLS and CDR2 is YYNGEE. The CDR3 sequence: CASSAGRGLNGEKLFF. DNA of the CDR3: TGTGCCAGCAGCGCCGGCCGGGGGCTTAACGGGGAAAAACTGTTTTTT.

This clonotype has a handful of counts. Being off target in a library aimed at alpha chains, this beta chain has a size of little meaning. This chain uses TRBV29-1 with TRBJ2-2; D is possibly TRBD1 or TRBD2 (5 bases each). The V end was cut by 4 bases, the J end by 5 bases, with 14 bases between. This CDR3 region has 14 residues. The germline V gene has CDR1 SQVTM and CDR2 ANQGSEA. The CDR3 here is CSVAETGGTGELFF. The CDR3 DNA reads TGCAGCGTTGCCGAGACTGGGGGAACCGGGGAGCTGTTTTTT.

By frequency in the sample, this clonotype is medium-sized (0.01 to 0.1%). This beta chain lies outside the target of a library built for alpha chains; its clone size means little. The chain links TRBV30 to TRBJ1-5; D is possibly TRBD1 (5 bases). CDR3 length: 14 residues. Germline loops: CDR1 GTSNPN, CDR2 SVGIG (reference sequence). V dropped 3 bases and J dropped 5 bases, with 14 bases sitting between them. The CDR3 nucleotides are TGTGCCTGGAGCCGGGGGGGAAACGATCAGCCCCAGCATTTT. It encodes CAWSRGGNDQPQHF.

This clonotype was detected many times. The junction departs from the called germline gene at one end, perhaps through a read error. This beta chain slipped into a library made for alpha chains as a stray read, so its size is not meaningful. V and J are TRBV7-7 and TRBJ2-1; TRBD2 matches at 14 bases. Germline CDR1 is SSHAT and CDR2 is FNYEAQ (reference sequence). The CDR3 length is 15 residues. The CDR3 loop reads CASSLGTSGSDEQFF. DNA of the CDR3: TGTGCTAGCAGCTTAGGGACTAGCGGGAGCGATGAGCAGTTCTTC.

By proportion, this clonotype is medium-sized. A library prepared for alpha chains yielded this beta chain as an off-target read; its size is of little meaning. The gene calls are TRBV10-2 and TRBJ2-5, with D uncertain. This CDR3 has 14 residues. Germline CDR1 is WSHSY and CDR2 is SAAADI. V was pared by 3 bases and J by 4 bases, with 12 bases between. CDR3 amino acids: CASSESPQRETQYF. The CDR3 nucleotides read TGCGCCAGCAGTGAATCCCCTCAGAGAGAGACCCAGTACTTC.